These 8 T cell receptor beta chains share one sample of origin, sequenced in a study of monozygotic twins with inflammatory bowel disease. One entry per CDR3 protein, without DNA, is what TCRdb gives after re-calling the 5' RACE reads. This repertoire comprises approximately 200,000 distinct CDR3 sequences; its ten largest clones make up less than 2%. The sample taken for sequencing was blood. The receptor source for this set is a human donor with ulcerative colitis or Crohn's disease, or a healthy co-twin of an affected twin (not recorded which).

This chain links TRBV7-3 with TRBJ1-1. Germline-derived CDR1 and CDR2 are SGHTA and FQGTGA. The CDR3 has 16 amino acids. The CDR3 region is CASSLTGDSEGTEAFF.

CDR3: CASSFDRTYTEAFF. The chain joins TRBV5-1 to TRBJ1-1; the D gene TCRdb calls, TRBD1, cannot be checked with no DNA. Germline CDR1 and CDR2: SGHRS and YFSETQ. The CDR3 loop spans 14 amino acids. The full variable domain, with the rest looked up from reference TRBV5-1 and TRBJ1-1, is KAGVTQTPRYLIKTRGQQVTLSCSPISGHRSVSWYQQTPGQGLQFLFEYFSETQRNKGNFPGRFSGRQFSNSRSEMNVSTLELGDSALYLCASSFDRTYTEAFFGQGTRLTVV.

CDR3 sequence: CASSPYRARDTQYF. The gene calls are TRBV4-1 and TRBJ2-3; TCRdb designates TRBD1, a call that cannot be tested without DNA. This CDR3 is 14 amino acids long. Germline assignment: CDR1 MGHRA and CDR2 YSYEKL.

The CDR3 spells CASSLFLRGVGELFF. The chain uses TRBV5-6 and TRBJ2-2. The V gene's germline CDR1 is SGHDT and CDR2 YYEEEE. The CDR3 sequence is 15 residues long.

CDR3 region: CASSPETGAEAFF. The chain links TRBV18 to TRBJ1-1; absent DNA, TCRdb's TRBD1 call cannot be checked. The CDR3 runs to 13 residues. CDR1 and CDR2 from the germline V gene are KGHSH and LQKENI. The variable domain in full, completed from reference TRBV18 and TRBJ1-1, reads NAGVMQNPRHLVRRRGQEARLRCSPMKGHSHVYWYRQLPEEGLKFMVYLQKENIIDESGMPKERFSAEFPKEGPSILRIQQVVRGDSAAYFCASSPETGAEAFFGQGTRLTVV.

V gene TRBV11-2 combines with J gene TRBJ1-2; there is no DNA to check the TCRdb D call of TRBD1. This CDR3 contains 15 residues. Germline CDR1 and CDR2: SGHAT and FQNNGV. The CDR3 here is CASSALGGQVGGYTF.

This chain uses TRBV9 with TRBJ2-1; no DNA is available, so the TRBD2 call from TCRdb remains unchecked. The CDR3 runs to 15 residues. Germline CDR1 reads SGDLS; CDR2 reads YYNGEE. This chain's CDR3 is CASSVAAGPYNEQFF.

V usage is TRBV19 and J usage is TRBJ1-5; no DNA is available, so the TRBD1 call from TCRdb remains unchecked. There are 13 residues in the CDR3. Germline lookup yields CDR1 LNHDA and CDR2 SQIVND (reference sequence). The CDR3 spells CASSRQGGQPQHF. Drawing the rest from reference TRBV19 and TRBJ1-5, the complete variable domain is DGGITQSPKYLFRKEGQNVTLSCEQNLNHDAMYWYRQDPGQGLRLIYYSQIVNDFQKGDIAEGYSVSREKKESFPLTVTSAQKNPTAFYLCASSRQGGQPQHFGDGTRLSIL.